These 8 T cell receptor beta chains came from one sample sequenced in a study of T cell repertoires in cytomegalovirus infection. The antigens for these receptors are not known. TCRdb independently ran MiXCR on the reads; one entry per CDR3 protein. This table has approximately 310,000 distinct CDR3 sequences, roughly 25% appearing once. The starting material was cultured PBMCs, obtained from culture after CMV antigen stimulation. The receptors were gathered from a human donor in good health (CMV status not recorded). Some clones in this sample may be carry-over from other donors' samples.

This clonotype has more than one count but fewer than ten. The J gene is TRBJ2-3, the V gene TRBV6-2 or TRBV6-3; TRBD2 aligns across 12 bases. CDR3 length: 16 amino acids. The V gene's germline CDR1 is MNHEY and CDR2 SVGEGT. The ends lost 10 bases at V and 2 bases at J; junction bases unmatched: 10. CDR3 coding DNA: TGTGCCACCCTACGACTAGCGGGAGTAAACACAGATACGCAGTATTTT. Protein: CATLRLAGVNTDTQYF.

The table lists this clonotype with a few counts. The chain carries TRBV5-1 and TRBJ2-7; tentative D call: TRBD1 (6 bases). Trimming shortened V by 3 bases and J by 4 bases, and 11 bases separated the two germline ends. Germline lookup yields CDR1 SGHRS and CDR2 YFSETQ. This CDR3 comprises 13 residues. CDR3 nucleotides: TGCGCCAGCAGCTGGGACAAACCGTACGAGCAGTACTTC. Translated: CASSWDKPYEQYF.

The rearrangement uses TRBV4-1 and TRBJ2-2, with a tentative D call TRBD1 (6 bases). Germline V gives CDR1 MGHRA, CDR2 YSYEKL. The germline V and J ends were trimmed by 4 bases and 5 bases, with 17 bases remaining between them. This CDR3 has 16 amino acids. CDR3 in DNA: TGCGCCAGCAGCCCTATAAGAACAGGGTTGACCGGGGAGCTGTTTTTT. Residues: CASSPIRTGLTGELFF.

Ten or more counts support this clonotype. The rearrangement links TRBV5-6 to TRBJ2-1; TRBD2 aligns across 7 bases. Germline V gene data show CDR1 as SGHDT and CDR2 as YYEEEE. The V gene end was trimmed by 4 bases and the J gene end by 4 bases; junction bases not matched to a gene: 11. The length of the CDR3 is 16 residues. The CDR3 loop is CASSLSLAELYNEQFF. As DNA, the CDR3 is TGTGCCAGCAGCCTGAGCCTAGCGGAACTATACAATGAGCAGTTCTTC.

The table lists this clonotype with a count of one. CDR3 sequence (DNA): TGTGCCACGAGCGGACGCGGGAGCCTCTCCTACGAGCAGTACGTC. Its translation: CATSGRGSLSYEQYV. The chain employs TRBV6-6 and TRBJ2-7, with 7 nucleotides matching TRBD2. Per the germline V gene, CDR1 is MNHNY and CDR2 is SVGAGI (reference sequence). The CDR3 length is 15 residues. J gave up 0 bases and V 10 bases, and 12 bases lay outside the gene matches.

The rearrangement links TRBV19 to TRBJ2-1, with D perhaps given as TRBD1 or TRBD2 (7 bases each). V was cut by 3 bases and J by 7 bases, with 16 bases left in between. Germline CDR1 is LNHDA and CDR2 is SQIVND (reference sequence). The CDR3 covers 15 residues. The CDR3 DNA reads TGTGCCAGTAGTATTAAAGCCAGGGGGGGTAATGAGCAGTTCTTC. Its translation is CASSIKARGGNEQFF.

Written as DNA, the CDR3 is TGTGCCAGCAGCAAAAACGGGGGGGATGGAGAGACCCAGTACTTC. It yields the protein CASSKNGGDGETQYF. The V gene is TRBV7-2, the J gene TRBJ2-5; 8 nucleotides align to TRBD2. This CDR3 has 15 residues. Trimming cost V 5 bases and J 4 bases; bases outside gene matches: 9. In germline, CDR1 is SGHTA, CDR2 FQGNSA. Variable domain in full (rest from reference TRBV7-2 and TRBJ2-5): GAGVSQSPSNKVTEKGKDVELRCDPISGHTALYWYRQSLGQGLEFLIYFQGNSAPDKSGLPSDRFSAERTGGSVSTLTIQRTQQEDSAVYLCASSKNGGDGETQYFGPGTRLLVL.

The rearrangement uses TRBV30 and TRBJ2-1; tentative D call: TRBD1 (6 bases). Looked up from germline, CDR1 is GTSNPN and CDR2 is SVGIG (reference sequence). V dropped 0 bases and J dropped 15 bases, with 18 bases sitting between them. This CDR3 is built from 13 residues. CDR3 sequence (DNA): TGTGCCTGGAGTGTATCCCGCAGGGACACCCGGTTCTTC. Encoded protein: CAWSVSRRDTRFF.